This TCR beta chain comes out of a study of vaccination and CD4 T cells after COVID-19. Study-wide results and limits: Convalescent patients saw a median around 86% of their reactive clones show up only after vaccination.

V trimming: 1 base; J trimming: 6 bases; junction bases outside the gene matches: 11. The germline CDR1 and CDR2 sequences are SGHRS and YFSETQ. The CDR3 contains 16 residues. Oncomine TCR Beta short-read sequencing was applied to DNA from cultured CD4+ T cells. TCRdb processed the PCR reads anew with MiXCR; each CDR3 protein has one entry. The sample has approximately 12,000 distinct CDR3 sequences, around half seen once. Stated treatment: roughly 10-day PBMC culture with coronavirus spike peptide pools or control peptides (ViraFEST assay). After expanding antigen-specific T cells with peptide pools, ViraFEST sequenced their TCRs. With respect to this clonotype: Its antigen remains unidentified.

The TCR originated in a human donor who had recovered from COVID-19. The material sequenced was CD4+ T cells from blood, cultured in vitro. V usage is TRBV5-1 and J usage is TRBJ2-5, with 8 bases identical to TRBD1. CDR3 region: CASSLPTGQGRKTQYF. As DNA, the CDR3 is TGCGCCAGCAGCTTGCCCACTGGACAGGGTAGAAAGACCCAGTACTTC.